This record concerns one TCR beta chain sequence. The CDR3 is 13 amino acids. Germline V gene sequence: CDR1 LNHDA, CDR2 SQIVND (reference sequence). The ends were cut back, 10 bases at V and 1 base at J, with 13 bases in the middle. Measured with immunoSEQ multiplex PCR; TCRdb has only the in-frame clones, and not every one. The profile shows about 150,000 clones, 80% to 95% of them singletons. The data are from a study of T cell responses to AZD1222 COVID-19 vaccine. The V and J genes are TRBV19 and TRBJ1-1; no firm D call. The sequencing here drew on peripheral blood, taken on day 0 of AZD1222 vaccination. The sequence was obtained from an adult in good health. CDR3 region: CATHLRQNTEAFF. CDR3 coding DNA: TGTGCCACCCACCTGCGGCAGAACACTGAAGCTTTCTTT.